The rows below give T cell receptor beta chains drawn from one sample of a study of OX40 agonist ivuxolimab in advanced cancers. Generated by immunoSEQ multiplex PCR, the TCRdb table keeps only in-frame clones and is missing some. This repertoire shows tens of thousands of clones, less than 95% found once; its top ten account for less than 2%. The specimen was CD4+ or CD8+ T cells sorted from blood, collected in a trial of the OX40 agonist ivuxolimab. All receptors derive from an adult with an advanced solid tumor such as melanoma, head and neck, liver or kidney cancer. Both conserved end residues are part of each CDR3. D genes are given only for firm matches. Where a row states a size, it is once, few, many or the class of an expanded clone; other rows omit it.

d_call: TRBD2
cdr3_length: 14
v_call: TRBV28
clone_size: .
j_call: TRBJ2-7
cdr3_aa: CASSSPGGPDEQYF
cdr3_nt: TGTGCCAGCAGTTCCCCGGGGGGGCCCGACGAGCAGTACTTC

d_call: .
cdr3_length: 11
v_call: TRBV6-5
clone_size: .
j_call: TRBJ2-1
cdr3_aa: CASSRGPEQFF
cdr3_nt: TGTGCCAGCAGTCGAGGACCAGAGCAGTTCTTC

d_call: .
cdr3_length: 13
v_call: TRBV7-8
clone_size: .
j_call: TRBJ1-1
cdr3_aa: CASSSSEARGAFF
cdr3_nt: TGTGCCAGCAGCTCCTCAGAGGCACGAGGAGCTTTCTTT

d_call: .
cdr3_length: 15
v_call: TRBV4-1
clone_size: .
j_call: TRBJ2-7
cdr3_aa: CASSQPEGQPYEQYF
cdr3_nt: TGCGCCAGCAGCCAGCCCGAGGGCCAGCCTTACGAGCAGTACTTC

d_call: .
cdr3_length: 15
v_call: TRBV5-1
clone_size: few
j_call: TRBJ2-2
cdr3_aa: CASSRMGENTGELFF
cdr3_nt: TGCGCCAGCAGTCGGATGGGAGAGAACACCGGGGAGCTGTTTTTT

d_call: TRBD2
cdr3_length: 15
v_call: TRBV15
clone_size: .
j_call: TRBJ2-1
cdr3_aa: CATSRDPASGKEQFF
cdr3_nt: TGTGCCACCAGCAGAGATCCGGCTAGCGGGAAAGAGCAGTTCTTC

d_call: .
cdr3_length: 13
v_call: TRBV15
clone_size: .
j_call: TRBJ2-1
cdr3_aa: CATSLTRVNEQFF
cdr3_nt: TGTGCCACCAGCTTGACTAGAGTCAATGAGCAGTTCTTC

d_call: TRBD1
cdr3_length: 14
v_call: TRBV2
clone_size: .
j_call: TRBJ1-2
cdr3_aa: CASSQGTGGQVNTF
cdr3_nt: TGTGCCAGCAGCCAAGGGACAGGGGGTCAGGTTAACACCTTC

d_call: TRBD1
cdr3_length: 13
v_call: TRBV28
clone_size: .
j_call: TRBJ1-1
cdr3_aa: CASWTQGGTEAFF
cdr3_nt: TGTGCCAGCTGGACCCAGGGGGGCACTGAAGCTTTCTTT

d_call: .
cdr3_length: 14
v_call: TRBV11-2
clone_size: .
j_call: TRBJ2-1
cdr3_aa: CASSLDAPVREQFF
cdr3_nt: TGTGCCAGCAGCTTAGACGCTCCAGTTCGTGAGCAGTTCTTC

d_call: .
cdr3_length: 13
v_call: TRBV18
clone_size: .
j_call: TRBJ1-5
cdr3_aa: CASSPVGNQPQHF
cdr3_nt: TGTGCCAGCTCACCGGTCGGCAATCAGCCCCAGCATTTT

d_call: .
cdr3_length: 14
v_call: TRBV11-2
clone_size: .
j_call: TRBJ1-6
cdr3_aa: CASSLWDGNSPLHF
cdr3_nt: TGTGCCAGCAGCCTGTGGGACGGAAATTCACCCCTCCACTTT

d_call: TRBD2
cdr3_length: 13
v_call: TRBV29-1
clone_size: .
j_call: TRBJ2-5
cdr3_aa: CSDMGGGQETQYF
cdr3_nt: TGCAGCGACATGGGGGGGGGCCAAGAGACCCAGTACTTC

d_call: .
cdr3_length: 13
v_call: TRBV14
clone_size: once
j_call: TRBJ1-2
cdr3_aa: CASSPRTTDGYTF
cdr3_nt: TGTGCCAGCAGCCCTCGGACGACGGATGGCTACACCTTC

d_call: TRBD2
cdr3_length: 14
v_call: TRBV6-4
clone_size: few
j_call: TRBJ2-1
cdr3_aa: CASSTSGTHNEQFF
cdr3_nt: TGTGCCAGCAGTACTAGCGGGACGCACAATGAGCAGTTCTTC

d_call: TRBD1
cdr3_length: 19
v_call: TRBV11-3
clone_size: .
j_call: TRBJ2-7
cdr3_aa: CASSFRDRGFPWVGWEQYF
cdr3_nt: TGTGCCAGCAGCTTTCGGGACAGGGGATTTCCTTGGGTAGGGTGGGAGCAGTACTTC

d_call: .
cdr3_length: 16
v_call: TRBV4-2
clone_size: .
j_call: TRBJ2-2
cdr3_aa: CASSQRQTTNTGELFF
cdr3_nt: TGTGCCAGCAGCCAAAGACAGACAACAAACACCGGGGAGCTGTTTTTT

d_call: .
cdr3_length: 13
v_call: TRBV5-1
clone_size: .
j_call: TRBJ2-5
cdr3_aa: CASSSATAETQYF
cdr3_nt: TGCGCCAGCAGCTCCGCGACGGCTGAGACCCAGTACTTC

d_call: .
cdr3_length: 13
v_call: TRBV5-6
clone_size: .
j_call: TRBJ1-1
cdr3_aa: CASSEDRNTEAFF
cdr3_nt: TGTGCCAGCAGCGAGGACAGGAACACTGAAGCTTTCTTT

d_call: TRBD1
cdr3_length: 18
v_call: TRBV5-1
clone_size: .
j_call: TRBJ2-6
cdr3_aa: CASSYVPGQGSGANVLTF
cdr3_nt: TGCGCCAGCAGCTATGTCCCGGGACAGGGGTCTGGGGCCAACGTCCTGACTTTC

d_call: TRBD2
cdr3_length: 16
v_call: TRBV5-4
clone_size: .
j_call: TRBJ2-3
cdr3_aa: CASSPPSGDGADTQYF
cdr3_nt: TGTGCCAGCAGCCCCCCTAGCGGGGATGGGGCAGATACGCAGTATTTT

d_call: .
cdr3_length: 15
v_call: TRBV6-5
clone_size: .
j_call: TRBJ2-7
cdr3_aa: CASSYSQGPKDEQYF
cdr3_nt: TGTGCCAGCAGTTACTCGCAGGGCCCTAAAGACGAGCAGTACTTC

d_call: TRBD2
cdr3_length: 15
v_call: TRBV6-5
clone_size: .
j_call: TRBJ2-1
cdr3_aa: CASSLRREVFHEQFF
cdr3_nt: TGTGCCAGCAGCCTACGGCGGGAGGTCTTTCATGAGCAGTTCTTC

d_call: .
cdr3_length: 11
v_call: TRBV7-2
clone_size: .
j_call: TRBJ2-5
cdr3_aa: CASSLAETQYF
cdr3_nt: TGTGCCAGCAGCTTAGCAGAGACCCAGTACTTC

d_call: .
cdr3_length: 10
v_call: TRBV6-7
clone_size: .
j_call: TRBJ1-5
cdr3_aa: CATSLGPQHF
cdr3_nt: TGTGCCACCAGTTTAGGGCCCCAGCATTTT

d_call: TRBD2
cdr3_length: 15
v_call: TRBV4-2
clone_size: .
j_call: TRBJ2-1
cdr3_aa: CASSPRTSAYNEQFF
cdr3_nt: TGTGCCAGCAGCCCGAGGACTAGCGCCTACAATGAGCAGTTCTTC

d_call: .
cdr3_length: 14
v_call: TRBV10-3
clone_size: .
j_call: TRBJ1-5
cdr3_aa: CAISEGASNQPQHF
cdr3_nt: TGTGCCATCAGTGAGGGAGCTAGCAATCAGCCCCAGCATTTT

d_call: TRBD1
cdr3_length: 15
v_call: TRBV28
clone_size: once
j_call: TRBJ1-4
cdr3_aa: CASSPPGTGIGKLFF
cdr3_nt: TGTGCCAGCAGTCCCCCCGGGACAGGGATCGGAAAACTGTTTTTT

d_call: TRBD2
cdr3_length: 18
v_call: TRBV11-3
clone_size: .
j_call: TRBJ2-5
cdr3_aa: CASSLGKSSGGYQETQYF
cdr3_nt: TGTGCCAGCAGCTTAGGAAAAAGTAGCGGGGGGTACCAAGAGACCCAGTACTTC

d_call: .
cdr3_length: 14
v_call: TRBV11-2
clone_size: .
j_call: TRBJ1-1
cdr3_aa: CASSSWTDNTEAFF
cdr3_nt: TGTGCCAGCAGCTCCTGGACAGACAACACTGAAGCTTTCTTT

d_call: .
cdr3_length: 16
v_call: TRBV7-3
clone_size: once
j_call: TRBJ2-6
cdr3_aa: CASSPMVLSGANVLTF
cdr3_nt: TGTGCCAGCAGCCCGATGGTCCTCTCTGGGGCCAACGTCCTGACTTTC

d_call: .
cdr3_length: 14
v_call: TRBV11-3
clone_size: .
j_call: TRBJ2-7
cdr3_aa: CASTDPDRAYEQYF
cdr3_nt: TGTGCCAGCACCGATCCGGACAGAGCCTACGAGCAGTACTTC

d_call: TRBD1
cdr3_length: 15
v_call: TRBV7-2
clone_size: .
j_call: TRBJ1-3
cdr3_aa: CASSLVQGLGNTIYF
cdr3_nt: TGTGCCAGCAGCTTAGTACAGGGGCTTGGAAACACCATATATTTT

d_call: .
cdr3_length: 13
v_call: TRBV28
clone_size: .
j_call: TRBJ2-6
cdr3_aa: CASALSGANVLTF
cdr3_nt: TGTGCCAGCGCCCTCTCTGGGGCCAACGTCCTGACTTTC

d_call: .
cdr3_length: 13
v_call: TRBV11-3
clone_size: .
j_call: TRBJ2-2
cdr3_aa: CASSFAGTGELFF
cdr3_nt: TGTGCCAGCAGCTTCGCGGGGACCGGGGAGCTGTTTTTT

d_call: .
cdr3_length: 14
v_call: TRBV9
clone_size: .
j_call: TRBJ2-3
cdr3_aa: CASSERDPVNTQYF
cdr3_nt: TGTGCCAGCAGCGAGCGAGACCCCGTGAATACGCAGTATTTT

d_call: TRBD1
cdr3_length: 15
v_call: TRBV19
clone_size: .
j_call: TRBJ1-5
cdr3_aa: CASRLFGQGNQPQHF
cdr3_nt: TGTGCCAGTAGACTTTTCGGACAGGGCAATCAGCCCCAGCATTTT

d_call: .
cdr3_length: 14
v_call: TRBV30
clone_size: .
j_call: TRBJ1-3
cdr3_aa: CAWSVQGAGDTIYF
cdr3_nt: TGTGCCTGGAGTGTACAAGGGGCTGGTGACACCATATATTTT

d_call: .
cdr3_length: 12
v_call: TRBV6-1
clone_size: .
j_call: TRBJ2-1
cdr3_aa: CASSEWRVEQFF
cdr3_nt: TGTGCCAGCAGTGAATGGAGGGTCGAGCAGTTCTTC

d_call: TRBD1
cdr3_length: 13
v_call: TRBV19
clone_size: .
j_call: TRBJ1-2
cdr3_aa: CASKQGARSGYTF
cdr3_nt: TGTGCCAGCAAACAGGGGGCGCGGAGTGGCTACACCTTC

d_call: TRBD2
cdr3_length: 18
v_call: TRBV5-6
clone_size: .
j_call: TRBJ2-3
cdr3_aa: CASNRLAGGLLSTDTQYF
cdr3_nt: TGTGCCAGCAACCGTCTAGCGGGAGGACTTCTTAGCACAGATACGCAGTATTTT

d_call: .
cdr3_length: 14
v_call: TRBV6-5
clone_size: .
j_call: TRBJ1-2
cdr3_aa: CASTDLGHHYGYTF
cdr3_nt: TGTGCCAGCACCGACCTGGGGCACCACTATGGCTACACCTTC

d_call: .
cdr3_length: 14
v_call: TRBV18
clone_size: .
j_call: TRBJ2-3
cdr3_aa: CASSLGPGGDTQYF
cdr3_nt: TGTGCCAGCTCACTCGGACCAGGAGGAGATACGCAGTATTTT

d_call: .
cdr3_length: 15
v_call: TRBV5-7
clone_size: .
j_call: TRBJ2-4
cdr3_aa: CASSLYPLAKNIQYF
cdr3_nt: TGTGCCAGCAGCTTGTACCCTCTAGCCAAAAACATTCAGTACTTC

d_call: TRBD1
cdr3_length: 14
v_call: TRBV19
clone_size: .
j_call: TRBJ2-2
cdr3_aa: CASITGGVTGELFF
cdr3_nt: TGTGCCAGCATTACAGGGGGCGTCACCGGGGAGCTGTTTTTT

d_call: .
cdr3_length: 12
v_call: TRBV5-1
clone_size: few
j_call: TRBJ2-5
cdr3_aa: CASSWLQETQYF
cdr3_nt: TGCGCCAGCAGCTGGCTGCAAGAGACCCAGTACTTC

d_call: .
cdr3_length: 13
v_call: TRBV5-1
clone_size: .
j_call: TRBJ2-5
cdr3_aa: CATSSSTLETQYF
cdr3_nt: TGCGCTACCAGCAGCTCTACCTTAGAGACCCAGTACTTC